The sequence of this TCR beta chain was determined in a study of T cells after yellow fever vaccination. The wider study: The authors prepared low-cell-number fractions using SMART-Seq v4 Ultra Low Input. General study points: Most clones from primary vaccination resurfaced after the booster (under 97% CD4, 70% to 90% CD8). Secondary responses were weaker yet peaked faster, day 5 versus 15.

In the case of this clonotype: Its target is unknown.

The trim removed 4 bases at V and 4 bases at J, leaving 9 bases unmatched. The CDR3 spans 18 residues. Germline lookup yields CDR1 LGHNA and CDR2 YNFKEQ. Template switching by 5'RACE produced TCR cDNA, adding a universal primer site and UMIs. MiXCR was run by TCRdb on the 5' RACE reads, yielding one entry per CDR3 protein. The sample yields some 390,000 distinct CDR3 sequences, around 19% seen once. This TCR was recovered from a man younger than 35 who received the YFV17D yellow fever vaccine. The chain carries TRBV4-2 and TRBJ2-2; the match to TRBD2 covers 13 bases. The sequencing here drew on PBMCs, taken before the yellow fever booster vaccination. Here the CDR3 DNA reads TGTGCCAGCAGCCTGACTAGCGGGGGGACCCGAGGCACCGGGGAGCTGTTTTTT. It specifies CASSLTSGGTRGTGELFF.